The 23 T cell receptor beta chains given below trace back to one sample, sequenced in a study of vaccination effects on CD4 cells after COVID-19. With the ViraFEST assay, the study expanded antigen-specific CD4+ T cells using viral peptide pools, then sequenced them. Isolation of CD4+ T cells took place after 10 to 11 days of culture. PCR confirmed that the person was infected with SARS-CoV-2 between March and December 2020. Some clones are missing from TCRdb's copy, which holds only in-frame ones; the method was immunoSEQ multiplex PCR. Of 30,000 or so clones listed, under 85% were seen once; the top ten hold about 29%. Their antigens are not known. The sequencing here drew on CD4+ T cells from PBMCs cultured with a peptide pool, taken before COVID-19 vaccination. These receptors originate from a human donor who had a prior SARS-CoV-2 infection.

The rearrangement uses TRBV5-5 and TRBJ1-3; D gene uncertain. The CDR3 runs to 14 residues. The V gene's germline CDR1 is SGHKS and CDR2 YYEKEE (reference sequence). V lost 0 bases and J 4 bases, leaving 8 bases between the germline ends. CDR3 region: CASSLGAPGNTIYF. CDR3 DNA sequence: TGTGCCAGCAGCTTGGGGGCGCCCGGAAACACCATATATTTT.

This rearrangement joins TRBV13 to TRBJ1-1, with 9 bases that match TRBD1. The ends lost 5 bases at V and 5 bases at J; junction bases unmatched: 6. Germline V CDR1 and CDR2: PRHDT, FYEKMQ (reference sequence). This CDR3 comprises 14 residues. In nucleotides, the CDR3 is TGTGCCAGCAGCGGGGACAGGGTTAAGACTGAAGCTTTCTTT. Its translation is CASSGDRVKTEAFF. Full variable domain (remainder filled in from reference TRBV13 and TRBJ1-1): AAGVIQSPRHLIKEKRETATLKCYPIPRHDTVYWYQQGPGQDPQFLISFYEKMQSDKGSIPDRFSAQQFSDYHSELNMSSLELGDSALYFCASSGDRVKTEAFFGQGTRLTVV.

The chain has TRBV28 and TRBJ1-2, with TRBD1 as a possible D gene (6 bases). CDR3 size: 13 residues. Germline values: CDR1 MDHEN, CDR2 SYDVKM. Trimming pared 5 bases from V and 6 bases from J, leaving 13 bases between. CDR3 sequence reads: CASSPLPGDGYTF. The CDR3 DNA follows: TGTGCCAGCAGTCCTCTACCAGGGGATGGCTACACCTTC.

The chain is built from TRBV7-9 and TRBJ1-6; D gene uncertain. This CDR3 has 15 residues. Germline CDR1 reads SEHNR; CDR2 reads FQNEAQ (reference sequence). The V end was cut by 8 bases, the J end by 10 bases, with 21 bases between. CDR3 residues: CASSLEEGIWSPLHF. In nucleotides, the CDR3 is TGTGCCAGCTCCTTAGAAGAGGGAATTTGGTCACCCCTCCACTTT.

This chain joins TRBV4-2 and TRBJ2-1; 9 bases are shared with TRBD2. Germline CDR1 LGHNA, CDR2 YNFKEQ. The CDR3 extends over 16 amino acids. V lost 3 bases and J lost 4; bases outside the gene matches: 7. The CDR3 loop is CASSHPSGGTYNEQFF. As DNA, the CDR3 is TGTGCCAGCAGCCATCCCAGCGGGGGGACATACAATGAGCAGTTCTTC.

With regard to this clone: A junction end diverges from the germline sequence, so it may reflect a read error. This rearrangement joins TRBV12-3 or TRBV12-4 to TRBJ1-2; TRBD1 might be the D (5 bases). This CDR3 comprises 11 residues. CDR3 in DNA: TGTGCCAGCAGTTTTTTCGGGGCACCCGAGTTC. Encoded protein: CASSFFGAPEF.

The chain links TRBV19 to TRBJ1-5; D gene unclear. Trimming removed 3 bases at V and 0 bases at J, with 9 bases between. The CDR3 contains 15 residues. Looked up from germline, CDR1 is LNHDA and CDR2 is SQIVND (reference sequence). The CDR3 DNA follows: TGTGCCAGTAGTATCCAACGGTATAGCAATCAGCCCCAGCATTTT. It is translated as CASSIQRYSNQPQHF.

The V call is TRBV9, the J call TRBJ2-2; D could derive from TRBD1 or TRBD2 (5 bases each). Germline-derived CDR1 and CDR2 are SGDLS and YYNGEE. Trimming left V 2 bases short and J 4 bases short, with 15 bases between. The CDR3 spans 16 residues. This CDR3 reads CASSVGPGRSTGELFF. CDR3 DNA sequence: TGTGCCAGCAGCGTTGGTCCGGGACGATCCACCGGGGAGCTGTTTTTT.

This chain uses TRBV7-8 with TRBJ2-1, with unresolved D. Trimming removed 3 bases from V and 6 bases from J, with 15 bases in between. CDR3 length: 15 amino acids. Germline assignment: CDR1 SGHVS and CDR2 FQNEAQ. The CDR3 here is CASSFRSMLSNEQFF. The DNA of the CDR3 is TGTGCCAGCAGCTTCAGGAGTATGCTGTCCAATGAGCAGTTCTTC.

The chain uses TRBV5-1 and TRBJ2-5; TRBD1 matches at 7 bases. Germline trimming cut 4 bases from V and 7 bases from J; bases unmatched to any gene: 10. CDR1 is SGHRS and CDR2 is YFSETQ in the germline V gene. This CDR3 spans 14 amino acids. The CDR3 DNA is TGCGCCAGCAGCACCGGGACAGAGGACGTGACCCAGTACTTC. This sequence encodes CASSTGTEDVTQYF.

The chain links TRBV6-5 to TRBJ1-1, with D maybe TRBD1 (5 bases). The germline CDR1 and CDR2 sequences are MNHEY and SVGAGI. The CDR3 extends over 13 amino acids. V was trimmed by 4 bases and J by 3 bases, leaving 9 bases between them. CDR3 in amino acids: CASSSMGDTEAFF. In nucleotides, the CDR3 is TGTGCCAGCAGTTCCATGGGGGACACTGAAGCTTTCTTT.

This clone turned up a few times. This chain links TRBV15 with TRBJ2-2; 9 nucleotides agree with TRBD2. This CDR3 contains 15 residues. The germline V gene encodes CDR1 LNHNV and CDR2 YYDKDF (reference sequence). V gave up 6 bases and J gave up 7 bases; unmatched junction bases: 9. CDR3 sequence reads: CATRRKGGRGGELFF. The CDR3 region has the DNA TGTGCCACCAGGAGGAAGGGCGGGAGGGGCGGGGAGCTGTTTTTT. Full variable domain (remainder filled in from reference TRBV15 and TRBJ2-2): DAMVIQNPRYQVTQFGKPVTLSCSQTLNHNVMYWYQQKSSQAPKLLFHYYDKDFNNEADTPDNFQSRRPNTSFCFLDIRSPGLGDTAMYLCATRRKGGRGGELFFGEGSRLTVL.

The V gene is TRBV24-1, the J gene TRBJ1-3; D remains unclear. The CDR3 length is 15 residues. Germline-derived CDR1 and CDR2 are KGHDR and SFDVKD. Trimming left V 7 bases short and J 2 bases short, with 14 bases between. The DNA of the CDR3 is TGTGCCACCAGCGACCCGGGATCTGCTGGAAACACCATATATTTT. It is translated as CATSDPGSAGNTIYF.

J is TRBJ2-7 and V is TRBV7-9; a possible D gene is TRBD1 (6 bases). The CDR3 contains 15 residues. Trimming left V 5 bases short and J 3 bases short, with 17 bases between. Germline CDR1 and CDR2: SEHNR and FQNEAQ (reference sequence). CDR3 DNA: TGTGCCAGCAGCCAATATCCTATAGGGGGCTACGAGCAGTACTTC. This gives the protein CASSQYPIGGYEQYF.

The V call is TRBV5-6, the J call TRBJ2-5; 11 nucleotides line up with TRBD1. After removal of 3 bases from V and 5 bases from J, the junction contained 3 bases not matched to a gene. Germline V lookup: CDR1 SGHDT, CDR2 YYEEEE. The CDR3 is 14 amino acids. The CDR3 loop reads CASSSGQGAETQYF. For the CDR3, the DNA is TGTGCCAGCAGCTCCGGACAGGGGGCTGAGACCCAGTACTTC.

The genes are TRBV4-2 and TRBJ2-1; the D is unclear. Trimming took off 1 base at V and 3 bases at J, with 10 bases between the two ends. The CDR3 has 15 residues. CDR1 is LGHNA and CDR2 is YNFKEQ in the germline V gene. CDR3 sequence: CASSQGISRYNEQFF. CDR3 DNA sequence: TGTGCCAGCAGCCAAGGGATTAGCCGCTACAATGAGCAGTTCTTC.

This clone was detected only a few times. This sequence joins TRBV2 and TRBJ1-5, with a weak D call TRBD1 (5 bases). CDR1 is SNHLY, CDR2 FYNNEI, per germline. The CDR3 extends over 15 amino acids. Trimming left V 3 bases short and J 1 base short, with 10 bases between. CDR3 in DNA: TGTGCCAGCAGTGAGTCAGGGTGGAGCAATCAGCCCCAGCATTTT. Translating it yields CASSESGWSNQPQHF.

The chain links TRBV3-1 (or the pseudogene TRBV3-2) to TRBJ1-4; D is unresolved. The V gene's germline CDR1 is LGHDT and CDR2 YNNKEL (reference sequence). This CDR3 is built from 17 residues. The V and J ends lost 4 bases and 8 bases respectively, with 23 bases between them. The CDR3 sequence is CASSPEGTEWRGEKLFF. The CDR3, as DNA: TGTGCCAGCAGCCCAGAAGGAACCGAATGGCGAGGGGAAAAACTGTTTTTT.

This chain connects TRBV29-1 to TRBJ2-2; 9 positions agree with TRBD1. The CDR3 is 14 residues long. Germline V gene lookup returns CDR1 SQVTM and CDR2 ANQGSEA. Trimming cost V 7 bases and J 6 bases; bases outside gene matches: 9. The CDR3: CSAGTGFRAGELFF. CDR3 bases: TGCAGCGCAGGGACAGGGTTTAGGGCCGGGGAGCTGTTTTTT.

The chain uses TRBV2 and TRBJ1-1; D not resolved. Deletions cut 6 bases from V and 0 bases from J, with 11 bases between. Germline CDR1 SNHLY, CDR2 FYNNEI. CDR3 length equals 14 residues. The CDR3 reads CASRETRMNTEAFF. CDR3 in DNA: TGTGCCAGCAGAGAGACACGTATGAACACTGAAGCTTTCTTT.

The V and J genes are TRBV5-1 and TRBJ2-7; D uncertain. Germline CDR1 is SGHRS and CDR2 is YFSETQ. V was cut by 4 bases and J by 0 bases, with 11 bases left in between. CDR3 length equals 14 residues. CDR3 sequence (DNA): TGCGCCAGCAGCAAACTGACACGCTCCTACGAGCAGTACTTC. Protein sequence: CASSKLTRSYEQYF.

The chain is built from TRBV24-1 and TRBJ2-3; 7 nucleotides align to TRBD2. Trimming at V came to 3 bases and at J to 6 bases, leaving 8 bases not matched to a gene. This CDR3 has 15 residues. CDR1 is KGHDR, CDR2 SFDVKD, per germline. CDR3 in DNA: TGTGCCACCAGTGATCCAGGACTAGGCCGGGATACGCAGTATTTT. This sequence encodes CATSDPGLGRDTQYF.

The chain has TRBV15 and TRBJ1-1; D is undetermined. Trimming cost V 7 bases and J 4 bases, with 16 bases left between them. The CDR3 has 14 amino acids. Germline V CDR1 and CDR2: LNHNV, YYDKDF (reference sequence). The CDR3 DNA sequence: TGTGCCACCACCTCACATGGAGGTGGCACTGAAGCTTTCTTT. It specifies CATTSHGGGTEAFF.